These 9 T cell receptor beta chains were all obtained from the same sample, sequenced in a study of molecular identifiers for immune sequencing clone quantification. MiXCR was run by TCRdb on the PCR reads, yielding one entry per CDR3 protein. The sample includes around 480,000 distinct CDR3 sequences, over 20% seen only once; the top ten take around 0.84%. The sample comprised naive CD8+ T cells from blood, with Jurkat cell RNA spiked in. Subset defined: FACS-sorted CD8+CD4-CCR7+CD45RA+ naive T cells. The receptors were gathered from a human donor in good health. Some libraries in this study had Jurkat cell RNA spiked in.

This clonotype was detected ten times or more. V gene TRBV4-1 combines with J gene TRBJ2-1; TRBD1 or TRBD2 may be the D gene (5 bases each). The CDR3 length is 15 residues. The germline CDR1 and CDR2 sequences are MGHRA and YSYEKL. V was trimmed by 4 bases and J by 0 bases, leaving 10 bases between them. The DNA for the CDR3 is TGCGCCAGCAGCCCGGGGCTAAGCTCCTACAATGAGCAGTTCTTC. This codes for CASSPGLSSYNEQFF.

This clonotype was counted only a few times. The chain carries TRBV6-1 and TRBJ1-2, with D possibly TRBD1 on 6 matching bases. This CDR3 spans 13 amino acids. Trimming shortened V by 2 bases and J by 4 bases, and 8 bases separated the two germline ends. Germline V gene data show CDR1 as MNHNS and CDR2 as SASEGT. The CDR3 nucleotides are TGTGCCAGCAGTGAACGGACAGTCTATGGCTACACCTTC. Translated, it gives CASSERTVYGYTF.

A word on this clonotype: Sequence at one end of the junction differs from germline and may be a read error. The chain recombines TRBV30 with TRBJ2-2; D is undetermined. CDR1 and CDR2 (germline): GTSNPN, SVGIG (reference sequence). This CDR3 has 14 residues. The CDR3, as DNA: TGTGCCCGGAGTTGGGTCACCAACACCGGGGAGCTGTTTTTT. Its translation: CARSWVTNTGELFF.

The chain has TRBV28 and TRBJ1-2; D is ambiguous. Per germline, CDR1 MDHEN and CDR2 SYDVKM. This CDR3 is built from 14 residues. V was shortened by 4 bases and J by 5 bases, with 14 bases between the two germline ends. In DNA form, the CDR3 reads TGTGCCAGCAGTTACTCCGGGTCCTCATATGGCTACACCTTC. It is translated as CASSYSGSSYGYTF.

This clonotype was seen ten or more times. This chain links TRBV7-2 with TRBJ2-3; perhaps TRBD2 as D (5 bases). The V and J ends lost 2 bases and 10 bases respectively, with 10 bases between them. Looked up from germline, CDR1 is SGHTA and CDR2 is FQGNSA. CDR3 length equals 12 residues. The CDR3 DNA reads TGTGCCAGCAGCTTATCTTTGGAGGCGCAGTATTTT. This sequence encodes CASSLSLEAQYF.

This clonotype was seen ten or more times. CDR3 nucleotides: TGCGCCAGCAGCTCGACCTTACAAGAGACCCAGTACTTC. Its protein product is CASSSTLQETQYF. The chain links TRBV5-1 to TRBJ2-5; unclear D gene. The CDR3 loop spans 13 amino acids. Germline CDR1 is SGHRS and CDR2 is YFSETQ. Trimming removed 3 bases at V and 2 bases at J, with 8 bases between.

The V and J genes are TRBV10-3 and TRBJ1-4, with D possibly TRBD1 on 5 matching bases. Germline-derived CDR1 and CDR2 are ENHRY and SYGVKD. This CDR3 contains 17 residues. V was shortened by 0 bases and J by 0 bases, with 11 bases between the two germline ends. Written as DNA, the CDR3 is TGTGCCATCAGTGAGTCCCGCCCAGGGACAACTAATGAAAAACTGTTTTTT. Translated: CAISESRPGTTNEKLFF.

For this clonotype: A much more abundant neighbour one base away suggests this may be a read error. This chain uses TRBV9 with TRBJ2-4; possible D gene TRBD1, 5 bases. Germline lookup yields CDR1 SGDLS and CDR2 YYNGEE. The CDR3 runs 13 residues. CDR3 in DNA: TGTGCCGGCAGCGTAGCTGACAGCAACATTCAGTACTTC. Its translation is CAGSVADSNIQYF.

The sample holds a few counts of this clonotype. The chain joins TRBV20-1 to TRBJ2-7; possibly TRBD2 for D (6 bases). Germline V gene sequence: CDR1 DFQATT, CDR2 SNEGSKA (reference sequence). Trimming pared 4 bases from V and 0 bases from J, leaving 13 bases between. This CDR3 contains 14 residues. Here the CDR3 DNA reads TGCAGTGCTACCCCCCGGGACTTCTCCTACGAGCAGTACTTC. Protein product: CSATPRDFSYEQYF.